This T cell receptor (beta chain) was documented in a study of blood T cell repertoires in COVID-19. Clones were sequenced by immunoSEQ multiplex PCR, and TCRdb holds only the in-frame ones, with some missing. The sample holds approximately 300,000 clones, roughly 91% seen once. The germline V gene has CDR1 MGHRA and CDR2 YSYEKL. The CDR3 runs 14 residues. The V end was cut by 2 bases, the J end by 3 bases, with 10 bases between. Sequences were obtained from peripheral blood. The clonotype originates from a man aged 40-49 years with acute or convalescent COVID-19. The V and J genes are TRBV4-1 and TRBJ1-2, with D possibly matching TRBD1 (6 bases). The CDR3 here is CASSQMSGDYGYTF. The DNA of the CDR3 is TGCGCCAGCAGCCAAATGTCAGGGGACTATGGCTACACCTTC.